The T cell receptor beta chain described here comes from a study of shared clonotypes between healthy human individuals. Whole-study results and caveats: Compared with clonotypes that all four donors shared, non-shared clonotypes had lower generation probabilities. What rarefaction showed was incomplete sorted-subset sequencing despite large depth. Sharing of clonotypes among donors was expected to vary with sequencing depth.

As regards this clone: Its antigen is currently unknown.

Here immunoSEQ multiplex PCR was the method, and the copy in TCRdb shows in-frame clones only, minus some. The sample contains 2 million to 2.5 million clones, approximately 95% of which appear only once. The sequence was obtained from a man between 18 and 35 years old in good health. Sequenced: naive CD4+ T cells sorted from blood. Subset defined: CD45RA+ positively selected.

The CDR3 protein is CASTGDSSYNSPLHF. In DNA form, the CDR3 reads TGTGCCAGCACGGGGGACAGCTCCTATAATTCACCCCTCCACTTT. The V and J genes are TRBV2 and TRBJ1-6; 7 bases fit TRBD1. This CDR3 region has 15 residues. The V segment lost 7 bases and the J segment 0 bases; nucleotides outside the gene matches: 3. Germline values: CDR1 SNHLY, CDR2 FYNNEI.